This TCR beta chain was observed in a study of T cell responses to AZD1222 COVID-19 vaccine. Whole-study findings and limits: Every sample of the repertoires postdated the peak T cell response. A mostly white British donor set with more females was recruited, and clonal diversity was possibly underestimated.

As regards this clone: Its antigen is currently unknown.

Second-dose intervals of approximately 4 or approximately 12 weeks were pooled. With V trimmed by 8 bases and J by 4 bases, 9 bases remained unmatched. The CDR3 has 15 residues. From germline, CDR1 is MNHEY and CDR2 SVGAGI. Clones were sequenced by immunoSEQ multiplex PCR, and TCRdb holds only the in-frame ones, with some missing. Counted here are 75,000 to 85,000 clones, approximately 88% occurring once; the ten biggest clones make up around 10%. This TCR was recovered from an adult who received the AZD1222 COVID-19 vaccine. The rearrangement joins TRBV6-5 to TRBJ2-3, with 10 positions matching TRBD2. This material consisted of peripheral blood, taken 28 days after the second AZD1222 dose. CDR3 residues: CASGPAGGRPDTQYF. The CDR3 bases are TGTGCCAGCGGACCAGCGGGGGGGCGACCAGATACGCAGTATTTT.